This T cell receptor beta chain stems from a study of T-cell reconstitution after alpha-beta-depleted transplantation in children. With regard to this clonotype: Its antigen remains unknown.

The CDR3 runs 15 residues. V was shortened by 6 bases and J by 4 bases, with 18 bases between the two germline ends. Germline CDR1 is MNHNS and CDR2 is SASEGT. Unique molecular identifiers were incorporated during preparation of the TCRbeta library. TCRdb re-called the PCR reads with MiXCR, one entry per CDR3 protein. The table includes several thousand distinct CDR3 sequences, approximately 10% detected once. Findings and caveats of the study: Where alpha-beta T cells came from about two months after transplant was reportedly several hundred expanded graft clones. T-cell counts and diversity at one year post-transplant came mainly from newly produced T cells.

This sequence was found in a patient aged 2-15 years who had a stem cell transplant for inherited bone marrow failure, so the T cells may come from the graft donor. The rearrangement uses TRBV6-1 and TRBJ2-5, with D perhaps matching TRBD2 (7 bases). This specimen was PBMCs, mostly from graft donor cells, taken 360 days after TCRalphabeta/CD19-depleted stem cell transplant. CDR3 amino acids: CASSRGGAGGETQYF. CDR3 DNA sequence: TGTGCCAGCAGCCGAGGGGGGGCCGGGGGAGAGACCCAGTACTTC.